Listed below are T cell receptor beta chains from one sample, sequenced in a study of blood T cell repertoires in COVID-19. Sequencing used immunoSEQ multiplex PCR; TCRdb keeps in-frame clones, though not all of them. The sample comprises some 200,000 clones, 87% of which are singletons, and approximately 12% rests with the top ten. Sequencing was performed on peripheral blood. These receptors were obtained from a woman between 18 and 29 years old who had recovered from COVID-19. The CDR3 runs from the conserved cysteine through the conserved F or W. The order of the fields is CDR3 DNA, CDR3 protein, V gene, J gene, clone size, D gene. A D gene is named only where the DNA matches it firmly. Clone size is given for some rows only: seen once, a few or many times, or a class if the clone is expanded.

cdr3_nt: TGTGCTAGCCGACACGAGGGCAATGAGCAGTTCTTC; cdr3_aa: CASRHEGNEQFF; v_call: TRBV12-5; j_call: TRBJ2-1; clone_size: -; d_call: -
cdr3_nt: TGTGCCAGCAGCGCCGGGACAGGGAGGAACTACGAGCAGTACTTC; cdr3_aa: CASSAGTGRNYEQYF; v_call: TRBV5-4; j_call: TRBJ2-7; clone_size: -; d_call: TRBD1
cdr3_nt: TGTGCCAGCTCACCGGAGCGGAGTCTTCCCTACGAGCAGTACTTC; cdr3_aa: CASSPERSLPYEQYF; v_call: TRBV18; j_call: TRBJ2-7; clone_size: -; d_call: -
cdr3_nt: TGCAGCGCGTGGTCCGGGACAGGGGTCGGAGAGACCCAGTACTTC; cdr3_aa: CSAWSGTGVGETQYF; v_call: TRBV29-1; j_call: TRBJ2-5; clone_size: -; d_call: TRBD1
cdr3_nt: TGTGCCAGCAGCTTGGACAGGTTTAGCTCCTACAATGAGCAGTTCTTC; cdr3_aa: CASSLDRFSSYNEQFF; v_call: TRBV5-6; j_call: TRBJ2-1; clone_size: -; d_call: -
cdr3_nt: TGTGCCAGCAGCGGACAGGGCGGTGGCTATGGCTACACCTTC; cdr3_aa: CASSGQGGGYGYTF; v_call: TRBV2; j_call: TRBJ1-2; clone_size: -; d_call: TRBD1
cdr3_nt: TGCAGCGTCGAATCCGGGACAGGGGATCTCGAGCAGTACTTC; cdr3_aa: CSVESGTGDLEQYF; v_call: TRBV29-1; j_call: TRBJ2-7; clone_size: -; d_call: TRBD1
cdr3_nt: TGTGCCAGCTCACCACAATTACTTGGGCAGGTTAACACTGAAGCTTTCTTT; cdr3_aa: CASSPQLLGQVNTEAFF; v_call: TRBV18; j_call: TRBJ1-1; clone_size: -; d_call: -
cdr3_nt: TGTGCCATCAGTGACCGACTAGCGGGAGGAACCTACGAGCAGTACTTC; cdr3_aa: CAISDRLAGGTYEQYF; v_call: TRBV10-3; j_call: TRBJ2-7; clone_size: -; d_call: TRBD2
cdr3_nt: TGTGCCAGTAGACTAGCGGGAGGGCCGAGTGAGACCCAGTACTTC; cdr3_aa: CASRLAGGPSETQYF; v_call: TRBV6-5; j_call: TRBJ2-5; clone_size: -; d_call: TRBD2
cdr3_nt: TGTGCCAGCAGTTTTGTACAGGGGGGCGGCTACACCTTC; cdr3_aa: CASSFVQGGGYTF; v_call: TRBV28; j_call: TRBJ1-2; clone_size: -; d_call: TRBD1
cdr3_nt: TGTGCCAGCAGCCTGGACAGGGAGTCTGGCTACACCTTC; cdr3_aa: CASSLDRESGYTF; v_call: TRBV4-2; j_call: TRBJ1-2; clone_size: -; d_call: TRBD1
cdr3_nt: TGTGCCAGAAGCCCGCCGACAGGGGCAGAGACCCAGTACTTC; cdr3_aa: CARSPPTGAETQYF; v_call: TRBV5-3; j_call: TRBJ2-5; clone_size: -; d_call: TRBD1
cdr3_nt: TGCAGCGGGGAGAGTTACCCCTACAATGAGCAGTTCTTC; cdr3_aa: CSGESYPYNEQFF; v_call: TRBV29-1; j_call: TRBJ2-1; clone_size: -; d_call: -
cdr3_nt: TGTGCCAGCAGCCAAGTACTAGCGGGATCGTGGCCGCACACCGGGGAGCTGTTTTTT; cdr3_aa: CASSQVLAGSWPHTGELFF; v_call: TRBV4-2; j_call: TRBJ2-2; clone_size: -; d_call: TRBD2
cdr3_nt: TGTGCCAGCCAAAGGGACAGTCAAGAGACCCAGTACTTC; cdr3_aa: CASQRDSQETQYF; v_call: TRBV6-6; j_call: TRBJ2-5; clone_size: -; d_call: TRBD1
cdr3_nt: TGTGCCAGCAGTTACCGTCCGACTAGCGGGAGGGCTCGGGGAGGAGATACGCAGTATTTT; cdr3_aa: CASSYRPTSGRARGGDTQYF; v_call: TRBV6-2/TRBV6-3; j_call: TRBJ2-3; clone_size: -; d_call: TRBD2
cdr3_nt: TGTGCCAGCAGGCTTTATAGCGGGGCTCCCTACAATGAGCAGTTCTTC; cdr3_aa: CASRLYSGAPYNEQFF; v_call: TRBV5-5; j_call: TRBJ2-1; clone_size: -; d_call: TRBD2
cdr3_nt: TGTGCCAGCAGTGGGATACAGGGGAGCACAGATACGCAGTATTTT; cdr3_aa: CASSGIQGSTDTQYF; v_call: TRBV6-4; j_call: TRBJ2-3; clone_size: -; d_call: TRBD1
cdr3_nt: TGTGCCAGCTCACCACGGAAAGGGACACTCAAGAGCTCTGGGGCCAACGTCCTGACTTTC; cdr3_aa: CASSPRKGTLKSSGANVLTF; v_call: TRBV18; j_call: TRBJ2-6; clone_size: -; d_call: -
cdr3_nt: TGTGCCAGCAGACAAATTACAGGGGGCGCGTACAATGAGCAGTTCTTC; cdr3_aa: CASRQITGGAYNEQFF; v_call: TRBV27; j_call: TRBJ2-1; clone_size: -; d_call: TRBD1
cdr3_nt: TGTGCCAGCAGCTTAACACGCGGGACCCGCTACGAGCAGTACTTC; cdr3_aa: CASSLTRGTRYEQYF; v_call: TRBV7-2; j_call: TRBJ2-7; clone_size: once; d_call: -
cdr3_nt: TGTGCCAGCAGCCCCCTTCCCGGACGGGAGGCCCTCACAGATACGCAGTATTTT; cdr3_aa: CASSPLPGREALTDTQYF; v_call: TRBV3-1/TRBV3-2; j_call: TRBJ2-3; clone_size: -; d_call: TRBD2
cdr3_nt: TGTGCCACCAGCCCCAGGGGTAGAACCGGGGAGCTGTTTTTT; cdr3_aa: CATSPRGRTGELFF; v_call: TRBV15; j_call: TRBJ2-2; clone_size: -; d_call: -
cdr3_nt: TGTGCCAGCAGCGTAGGGGACAGCTCCTACGAGCAGTACTTC; cdr3_aa: CASSVGDSSYEQYF; v_call: TRBV9; j_call: TRBJ2-7; clone_size: -; d_call: TRBD1
cdr3_nt: TGTGCCAGCAGCTGGGGACAGGGCGAAGGATCACCCCTCCACTTT; cdr3_aa: CASSWGQGEGSPLHF; v_call: TRBV7-6; j_call: TRBJ1-6; clone_size: -; d_call: TRBD1
cdr3_nt: TGTGCCAGCAGCAGTCCCAGGGCAGGGGCCTGCGGGGGGACCAATGAGCAGTTCTTC; cdr3_aa: CASSSPRAGACGGTNEQFF; v_call: TRBV21-1; j_call: TRBJ2-1; clone_size: -; d_call: -
cdr3_nt: TGTGCCAGCAGCCTCCCCGCGCCTATCCCGGGACACAACACTGAAGCTTTCTTT; cdr3_aa: CASSLPAPIPGHNTEAFF; v_call: TRBV7-9; j_call: TRBJ1-1; clone_size: -; d_call: -
cdr3_nt: TGTGCTAGTGGTTTGATGACAAGCACTGAAGCTTTCTTT; cdr3_aa: CASGLMTSTEAFF; v_call: TRBV12-5; j_call: TRBJ1-1; clone_size: -; d_call: -
cdr3_nt: TGCGCCAGCAGCTTGGACACGTCTAACTATGGCTACACCTTC; cdr3_aa: CASSLDTSNYGYTF; v_call: TRBV5-1; j_call: TRBJ1-2; clone_size: -; d_call: -
cdr3_nt: TGTGCCAGCTCACCGGGTGGACAGGAGATATATAGCAATCAGCCCCAGCATTTT; cdr3_aa: CASSPGGQEIYSNQPQHF; v_call: TRBV18; j_call: TRBJ1-5; clone_size: once; d_call: TRBD1
cdr3_nt: TGTGCCAGCAGCTTAGGCGGCCCCGGATTTGATGAGCAGTTCTTC; cdr3_aa: CASSLGGPGFDEQFF; v_call: TRBV5-4; j_call: TRBJ2-1; clone_size: -; d_call: -
cdr3_nt: TGTGCCAGCAGCTCCCTGCGGGGGAGGCGCACCGGGGAGCTGTTTTTT; cdr3_aa: CASSSLRGRRTGELFF; v_call: TRBV11-2; j_call: TRBJ2-2; clone_size: -; d_call: TRBD2
cdr3_nt: TGCGCCAGCAGCTTGGAGGGGGGGCGTGTCTACAATGAGCAGTTCTTC; cdr3_aa: CASSLEGGRVYNEQFF; v_call: TRBV5-1; j_call: TRBJ2-1; clone_size: -; d_call: -
cdr3_nt: TGTGCCAGCAGCTTAACAGGGACAGCAGATACGCAGTATTTT; cdr3_aa: CASSLTGTADTQYF; v_call: TRBV7-3; j_call: TRBJ2-3; clone_size: -; d_call: TRBD1
cdr3_nt: TGTGCCAGCAGTCTGGACAGGGGGCTGTACGAGCAGTACTTC; cdr3_aa: CASSLDRGLYEQYF; v_call: TRBV6-5; j_call: TRBJ2-7; clone_size: -; d_call: TRBD1
cdr3_nt: TGTGCCACCAGCAGGACAGGGACGGTTTACGAGCAGTACTTC; cdr3_aa: CATSRTGTVYEQYF; v_call: TRBV15; j_call: TRBJ2-7; clone_size: once; d_call: TRBD1
cdr3_nt: TGTGCCAGCAAGGAGGGTTACTACGAGCAGTACTTC; cdr3_aa: CASKEGYYEQYF; v_call: TRBV6-5; j_call: TRBJ2-7; clone_size: -; d_call: -
cdr3_nt: TGCGCCAGCAGCCCCGGGACAGGGGTGTCTGGGGCCAACGTCCTGACTTTC; cdr3_aa: CASSPGTGVSGANVLTF; v_call: TRBV5-1; j_call: TRBJ2-6; clone_size: once; d_call: TRBD1
cdr3_nt: TGTGCCAGCAGCCGCAACCCAGGAAGAACAGATACGCAGTATTTT; cdr3_aa: CASSRNPGRTDTQYF; v_call: TRBV27; j_call: TRBJ2-3; clone_size: -; d_call: -
cdr3_nt: TGTGCCAGCAAACTTCAGTTGGGGGCCGTCTATGGCTACACCTTC; cdr3_aa: CASKLQLGAVYGYTF; v_call: TRBV27; j_call: TRBJ1-2; clone_size: few; d_call: -